One and the same sample provided the 29 T cell receptor beta chains below, sequenced in a study of blood T cell repertoires in COVID-19. The repertoire was sequenced with immunoSEQ multiplex PCR; TCRdb's copy has only in-frame clones and lacks some. The table records roughly 230,000 clones, about 85% of them present only once. Sequencing was carried out using peripheral blood. These receptor sequences come from a woman aged 80 or older with COVID-19, enrolled during active disease.

The gene calls are TRBV5-1 and TRBJ1-1, with D possibly matching TRBD1 (5 bases). Germline lookup yields CDR1 SGHRS and CDR2 YFSETQ. Trimming removed 4 bases from V and 3 bases from J, with 19 bases in between. The CDR3 extends over 16 amino acids. The CDR3 loop is CASSPTKAGGYTEAFF. CDR3 nucleotide sequence: TGCGCCAGCAGCCCCACTAAGGCGGGGGGGTACACTGAAGCTTTCTTT.

This clone was found a few times. The chain recombines TRBV10-3 with TRBJ1-6; D not certain. Trimming took off 5 bases at V and 0 bases at J, with 5 bases between the two ends. The CDR3 spans 14 residues. Germline-derived CDR1 and CDR2 are ENHRY and SYGVKD. The CDR3 spells CAISTASYNSPLHF. In DNA, the CDR3 is TGTGCCATCAGTACAGCCTCCTATAATTCACCCCTCCACTTT.

The chain carries TRBV19 and TRBJ1-5; D is possibly TRBD1 (5 bases). CDR1 and CDR2 (germline): LNHDA, SQIVND (reference sequence). Trimming pared 7 bases from V and 2 bases from J, leaving 15 bases between. This CDR3 contains 15 residues. CDR3 sequence (DNA): TGTGCCAGTAAAGGGTTGGGGGAGGGCAATCAGCCCCAGCATTTT. This translates into CASKGLGEGNQPQHF.

This chain uses TRBV19 with TRBJ1-1; 7 bases are a match to TRBD1. Germline values: CDR1 LNHDA, CDR2 SQIVND (reference sequence). The CDR3 length is 16 residues. The V segment lost 8 bases and the J segment 1 base; nucleotides outside the gene matches: 13. The CDR3 here is CASRHRDSSGNTEAFF. In DNA, the CDR3 is TGTGCCAGTCGCCACCGGGACAGCTCTGGGAACACTGAAGCTTTCTTT. Full variable domain (missing parts from reference TRBV19 and TRBJ1-1): DGGITQSPKYLFRKEGQNVTLSCEQNLNHDAMYWYRQDPGQGLRLIYYSQIVNDFQKGDIAEGYSVSREKKESFPLTVTSAQKNPTAFYLCASRHRDSSGNTEAFFGQGTRLTVV.

The rearrangement links TRBV4-1 to TRBJ1-4; TRBD1 matches at 7 bases. CDR1 and CDR2 (germline): MGHRA, YSYEKL. The length of the CDR3 is 15 residues. The ends lost 4 bases at V and 7 bases at J; junction bases unmatched: 9. The chain's CDR3 is CASSLQEGASEKLFF. CDR3 nucleotide sequence: TGCGCCAGCAGCCTCCAAGAGGGGGCAAGTGAAAAACTGTTTTTT.

This clone occurred a few times. V usage is TRBV5-1 and J usage is TRBJ1-6; the D gene is possibly TRBD1 (5 bases). CDR3 length: 15 amino acids. Trimming removed 1 base at V and 6 bases at J, with 11 bases between. The germline V gene encodes CDR1 SGHRS and CDR2 YFSETQ. CDR3 region: CASSLSGYGNSPLHF. The CDR3 DNA follows: TGCGCCAGCAGCTTGTCAGGGTACGGTAATTCACCCCTCCACTTT.

The V call is TRBV3-1 (or the pseudogene TRBV3-2), the J call TRBJ2-3, with a tentative D call TRBD2 (6 bases). In germline, CDR1 is LGHDT, CDR2 YNNKEL (reference sequence). V was trimmed by 0 bases and J by 11 bases, leaving 21 bases between them. The CDR3 contains 16 residues. The CDR3 DNA sequence: TGTGCCAGCAGCCAAGATACAAATTCGGTGGGGGGATTGCAGTATTTT. Encoded protein: CASSQDTNSVGGLQYF.

The chain couples TRBV6-5 to TRBJ1-4; a possible D gene is TRBD1 (6 bases). Germline V CDR1 and CDR2: MNHEY, SVGAGI. Deletions cut 8 bases from V and 5 bases from J, with 12 bases between. This CDR3 contains 13 residues. The CDR3 coding sequence is TGTGCCAGCGGGGGCGGCGGAAATGAAAAACTGTTTTTT. Translation: CASGGGGNEKLFF.

This clone has only a few counts. This chain joins TRBV6-6 and TRBJ2-5; TRBD2 matches 7 bases. CDR1 and CDR2 (germline): MNHNY, SVGAGI (reference sequence). This CDR3 spans 14 amino acids. J gave up 5 bases and V 7 bases, and 10 bases lay outside the gene matches. The CDR3 sequence is CASNILGRDETQYF. The CDR3 nucleotides are TGTGCCAGCAACATATTAGGGAGGGATGAGACCCAGTACTTC.

This rearrangement joins TRBV18 to TRBJ2-7; weak D call: TRBD2 (5 bases). CDR1 is KGHSH and CDR2 is LQKENI in the germline V gene. This CDR3 has 13 amino acids. Trimming cost V 3 bases and J 3 bases, with 9 bases left between them. CDR3 loop: CASSPAGGYEQYF. The CDR3, as DNA: TGTGCCAGCTCACCCGCCGGAGGCTACGAGCAGTACTTC. Combining the CDR3 with reference TRBV18 and TRBJ2-7 gives the whole variable domain NAGVMQNPRHLVRRRGQEARLRCSPMKGHSHVYWYRQLPEEGLKFMVYLQKENIIDESGMPKERFSAEFPKEGPSILRIQQVVRGDSAAYFCASSPAGGYEQYFGPGTRLTVT.

The rearrangement uses TRBV4-3 and TRBJ1-1; 10 nucleotides match TRBD1. This CDR3 is 15 amino acids long. Germline V CDR1 and CDR2: LGHNA, YSLEER. J gave up 3 bases and V 4 bases, and 5 bases lay outside the gene matches. Written as DNA, the CDR3 is TGCGCCAGCAGCCGAGTCGGACAGGGGGACACTGAAGCTTTCTTT. It specifies CASSRVGQGDTEAFF.

This clone was counted a few times. The chain uses TRBV7-8 and TRBJ1-1; 7 nucleotides align to TRBD1. The CDR3 loop spans 14 amino acids. Trimming cost V 5 bases and J 1 base; bases outside gene matches: 4. The germline V gene has CDR1 SGHVS and CDR2 FQNEAQ. CDR3 region: CASSPRTGNTEAFF. In DNA form, the CDR3 reads TGTGCCAGCAGCCCCCGGACAGGGAACACTGAAGCTTTCTTT. The full variable domain, its missing parts supplied by reference TRBV7-8 and TRBJ1-1, is GAGVSQSPRYKVAKRGQDVALRCDPISGHVSLFWYQQALGQGPEFLTYFQNEAQLDKSGLPSDRFFAERPEGSVSTLKIQRTQQEDSAVYLCASSPRTGNTEAFFGQGTRLTVV.

This clone has a single count. The chain recombines TRBV2 with TRBJ2-7; 11 positions match TRBD1. The CDR3 consists of 15 residues. The germline V gene has CDR1 SNHLY and CDR2 FYNNEI. V shed 4 bases, J shed 6 bases, and the junction held 8 bases outside the gene matches. CDR3 nucleotides: TGTGCCAGCAGTGTAGGGACAGGGGGAGGAGGCGAGCAGTACTTC. This translates into CASSVGTGGGGEQYF. Variable domain in full (rest from reference TRBV2 and TRBJ2-7): EPEVTQTPSHQVTQMGQEVILRCVPISNHLYFYWYRQILGQKVEFLVSFYNNEISEKSEIFDDQFSVERPDGSNFTLKIRSTKLEDSAMYFCASSVGTGGGGEQYFGPGTRLTVT.

V usage is TRBV5-1 and J usage is TRBJ2-7; maybe TRBD2 (5 bases). CDR1 is SGHRS, CDR2 YFSETQ, per germline. The CDR3 is made up of 15 amino acids. Trimming took off 4 bases at V and 6 bases at J, with 20 bases between the two ends. The CDR3 DNA reads TGCGCCAGCAGCCATGCAGTGGGCGGGTTGGGCGAGCAGTACTTC. This codes for CASSHAVGGLGEQYF.

The V and J genes are TRBV7-9 and TRBJ2-7; 8 nucleotides line up with TRBD1. The CDR3 has 12 amino acids. Per the germline V gene, CDR1 is SEHNR and CDR2 is FQNEAQ (reference sequence). J lost 9 bases, V lost 4 bases, and 5 bases had no gene match. This CDR3 is CASSSGQGTQYF. The CDR3 region has the DNA TGTGCCAGCAGCTCCGGACAGGGTACGCAGTACTTC. Combining the CDR3 with reference TRBV7-9 and TRBJ2-7 gives the whole variable domain DTGVSQNPRHKITKRGQNVTFRCDPISEHNRLYWYRQTLGQGPEFLTYFQNEAQLEKSRLLSDRFSAERPKGSFSTLEIQRTEQGDSAMYLCASSSGQGTQYFGPGTRLTVT.

The table lists this clone with a few counts. The V gene is TRBV7-9, the J gene TRBJ1-1, with TRBD1 identical over 8 bases. CDR1 is SEHNR and CDR2 is FQNEAQ in the germline V gene (reference sequence). CDR3 length: 16 amino acids. The junction had 8 bases not matched to a gene; V was cut back by 5 bases and J by 0 bases. The CDR3 nucleotides read TGTGCCAGCAGCGTAGGGGGACAGGTCATGAACACTGAAGCTTTCTTT. It translates to CASSVGGQVMNTEAFF. The variable domain in full, with the rest retrieved from reference TRBV7-9 and TRBJ1-1, is DTGVSQNPRHKITKRGQNVTFRCDPISEHNRLYWYRQTLGQGPEFLTYFQNEAQLEKSRLLSDRFSAERPKGSFSTLEIQRTEQGDSAMYLCASSVGGQVMNTEAFFGQGTRLTVV.

This rearrangement joins TRBV2 to TRBJ2-2; 9 bases are shared with TRBD1. Per the germline V gene, CDR1 is SNHLY and CDR2 is FYNNEI. This CDR3 comprises 18 residues. Trimming at V came to 0 bases and at J to 0 bases, leaving 5 bases not matched to a gene. The CDR3 bases are TGTGCCAGCAGTGAAGCGGTGACAGGGGGTGCGAACACCGGGGAGCTGTTTTTT. Protein sequence: CASSEAVTGGANTGELFF. The full variable domain, rest sourced from reference TRBV2 and TRBJ2-2, is EPEVTQTPSHQVTQMGQEVILRCVPISNHLYFYWYRQILGQKVEFLVSFYNNEISEKSEIFDDQFSVERPDGSNFTLKIRSTKLEDSAMYFCASSEAVTGGANTGELFFGEGSRLTVL.

The V gene is TRBV3-1 (or the pseudogene TRBV3-2), the J gene TRBJ1-2, with D perhaps matching TRBD1 (5 bases). The CDR3 is made up of 13 amino acids. Trimming removed 3 bases from V and 6 bases from J, with 11 bases in between. Germline lookup yields CDR1 LGHDT and CDR2 YNNKEL (reference sequence). CDR3 amino acids: CASSHAAGNGYTF. CDR3 nucleotide sequence: TGTGCCAGCAGCCATGCCGCAGGGAATGGCTACACCTTC.

The V call is TRBV12-3 or TRBV12-4, the J call TRBJ2-7; TRBD1 is a possible D gene (5 bases). Deletions cut 7 bases from V and 8 bases from J, with 12 bases between. This CDR3 has 11 residues. CDR3 nucleotide sequence: TGTGCCAGCACCCAGTGGGGCCAGCAGTACTTC. Protein sequence: CASTQWGQQYF.

CDR3 sequence (DNA): TGCGCCAGCAGCTTGCGGCTAGGCTCGGAGACCCAGTACTTC. Its translation: CASSLRLGSETQYF. The gene calls are TRBV5-1 and TRBJ2-5; D remains unclear. CDR1 is SGHRS and CDR2 is YFSETQ in the germline V gene. The V and J ends lost 1 base and 5 bases respectively, with 12 bases between them. The CDR3 length is 14 residues.

V usage is TRBV2 and J usage is TRBJ1-5, with TRBD1 matching 8 bases. The germline V gene has CDR1 SNHLY and CDR2 FYNNEI. This CDR3 contains 14 residues. With 3 bases clipped from V and 2 bases from J, the junction kept 0 bases outside the gene matches. CDR3 bases: TGTGCCAGCAGTGACAGGGGGCGCAATCAGCCCCAGCATTTT. Its translation: CASSDRGRNQPQHF.

V and J are TRBV5-4 and TRBJ2-5, with D possibly TRBD1 on 5 matching bases. Germline V gives CDR1 SGHNT, CDR2 YYREEE (reference sequence). V was trimmed by 9 bases and J by 2 bases, leaving 20 bases between them. The CDR3 covers 15 residues. The CDR3 loop is CATSNQGLGQETQYF. The CDR3 DNA is TGTGCCACTTCGAACCAGGGCCTGGGGCAAGAGACCCAGTACTTC.

The CDR3 sequence is CASSVEQGGKYEQYF. In nucleotides, the CDR3 is TGTGCCAGCAGCGTCGAACAGGGGGGAAAATACGAGCAGTACTTC. The chain couples TRBV11-2 to TRBJ2-7; 8 nucleotides line up with TRBD1. CDR3 length: 15 residues. CDR1 is SGHAT, CDR2 FQNNGV, per germline. The junction had 10 bases not matched to a gene; V was cut back by 5 bases and J by 4 bases.

Concerning this clone: The junction and the germline gene differ at one end; a read error may be behind it. The chain combines TRBV3-1 (or the pseudogene TRBV3-2) with TRBJ1-1; possibly TRBD1 for D (6 bases). The V gene's germline CDR1 is LGHDT and CDR2 YNNKEL (reference sequence). This CDR3 has 13 amino acids. The CDR3 region has the DNA TGTGCCGGCAGCCCACAGGGGAACACTGAAGCTTTCTTT. Translating gives CAGSPQGNTEAFF.

J is TRBJ2-1 and V is TRBV6-4, with 8 positions matching TRBD2. This CDR3 has 15 amino acids. V trimming: 3 bases; J trimming: 9 bases; junction bases outside the gene matches: 10. Germline V CDR1 and CDR2: MRHNA, SNTAGT. CDR3 in DNA: TGTGCCAGCAGTGAATCGGGCGGGGGGTTACGTGAGCAGTTCTTC. It yields the protein CASSESGGGLREQFF.

The CDR3 bases are TGTGCCAGCAGTAGGGTCATCGGAGGTGAAGCTTTCTTT. This encodes CASSRVIGGEAFF. This sequence joins TRBV6-5 and TRBJ1-1; D unresolved. CDR1 and CDR2 from the germline V gene are MNHEY and SVGAGI. The CDR3 length is 13 residues. V dropped 5 bases and J dropped 7 bases, with 14 bases sitting between them.

This chain connects TRBV14 to TRBJ1-2, with 8 bases matching TRBD1. Germline V gene lookup returns CDR1 SGHDN and CDR2 FVKESK. The V segment lost 4 bases and the J segment 7 bases; nucleotides outside the gene matches: 14. The CDR3 is made up of 16 amino acids. The CDR3, as DNA: TGTGCCAGCAGCCTTGCGGGGGCAGGGGGCGCGAGTGGCTACACCTTC. The encoded protein is CASSLAGAGGASGYTF.

This clone was picked up one time. This sequence joins TRBV24-1 and TRBJ2-3; 10 nucleotides line up with TRBD2. The J segment lost 1 base and the V segment lost 1 base, leaving 4 bases of the junction unmatched. The V gene's germline CDR1 is KGHDR and CDR2 SFDVKD. The CDR3 extends over 17 amino acids. The CDR3 coding sequence is TGTGCCACCAGTGATTTACGGACTAGCGGACGCACAGATACGCAGTATTTT. Translated: CATSDLRTSGRTDTQYF.

This chain joins TRBV19 and TRBJ2-2; perhaps TRBD1 as D (6 bases). Trimming pared 4 bases from V and 1 base from J, leaving 7 bases between. From germline, CDR1 is LNHDA and CDR2 SQIVND (reference sequence). CDR3 length equals 14 residues. CDR3 nucleotides: TGTGCCAGTAGTAACAGGGAGAACACCGGGGAGCTGTTTTTT. Its translation is CASSNRENTGELFF.